This T cell receptor (beta chain) was identified in a study of T cell responses to AZD1222 COVID-19 vaccine (dated by TCRdb to the early 2020s). Context from the whole study: AZD1222 recipients whose second dose came at about 4 weeks and those whose second dose came at about 12 weeks were combined into one group, since spike-specific TCR depth and breadth did not differ between the two schedules. A total of approximately 230 trial participants underwent TCR sequencing, of whom about 210 received two doses of AZD1222 and roughly 25 received two doses of the MenACWY control vaccine. Enrollment into the trials was organized by age into subgroups of 18-55, 56-69 and 70-plus years, and those subgroups contained around 150, 28 and 57 TCR-sequenced participants, respectively. The investigation overall reported the following: No day 14 peak-response samples were available, so repertoires were characterized only after the peak T cell response. After two AZD1222 doses, spike-specific TCR breadth and depth were significantly higher than at day 0 and than in MenACWY recipients. Reportedly, close to half of the unique spike-specific TCRs recognized epitopes lying outside the regions that are mutated in the B.1.351 and B.1.1.7 variants. CD4 TCRs associated with the vaccine covered the entire spike protein, and the dominant responses were in regions 160-218 and 743-854. Participants were mostly white British, with more females than males. The authors suggested clonal diversity may have been underestimated. Only five to seven AZD1222 recipients were SARS-CoV-2 seropositive at baseline, limiting conclusions about previously exposed vaccinees. The 56-69-year group was small, and its depth increase did not reach significance, likely because of low power.

The time point label on this specimen signifies: baseline before first vaccination. Vaccinee samples came from UK trials COV001 and COV002, including a single-blind randomized controlled phase 2/3 trial of AZD1222 (ChAdOx1 nCoV-19) in healthy adults. For TCRbeta chain sequencing, PBMC samples were collected from trial participants at day 0 and at day 28 after the second dose. The CDR3 regions of human TCRbeta chains were analyzed by immunosequencing. Per the source publication's procedure: Repertoire TCRs were matched against a reference library of SARS-CoV-2-specific TCRs generated with the MIRA antigen-specificity platform. Breadth was defined as the fraction of unique TCRs that were SARS-CoV-2-associated. Depth was defined as the fraction of total T cells that were SARS-CoV-2-associated. Using the MIRA data, each spike-specific TCR was assigned both to the spike region to which the TCR was reactive and to a CD4 or CD8 class. Log10-transformed breadth and depth values were compared by one-way ANOVA with Sidak's multiple comparisons tests. TCRdb's version of the immuneACCESS table is confined to in-frame rearrangements and falls short of the full clone set. An unresolved V gene accounts for under half of the shortfall where checked; the remainder is of unknown origin. The V and J calls and the clone size are those of that table, but D and trimming were determined from the DNA. The sample profile shows 150,000 to 200,000 clones; 85% to 95% of them were found once. The ten largest clones take up roughly 8.4% of the sample.

The CDR3 has 12 amino acids, counting the end cysteine and phenylalanine. Here the CDR3 DNA is all that survives: 36 bases in frame from base 1. The germline V gene encodes CDR1 LNHDA and CDR2 SQIVND (reference sequence). V loses 3 bases, J loses 3 bases, and the germline ends lie 3 bases apart. Notes on this clone: The antigen it binds to is not known. The record has no base qualities; no much larger clone is one base away.

This TCR derives from an adult in good health. Material: peripheral blood, obtained on day 0 of AZD1222 vaccination. The receptor chain draws on TRBV19 and TRBJ1-3, with no reliable assignment of the D segment. The CDR3 loop reads CASSIGGNTIYF. The sequence in DNA is TGTGCCAGTAGTATCGGTGGAAACACCATATATTTT.